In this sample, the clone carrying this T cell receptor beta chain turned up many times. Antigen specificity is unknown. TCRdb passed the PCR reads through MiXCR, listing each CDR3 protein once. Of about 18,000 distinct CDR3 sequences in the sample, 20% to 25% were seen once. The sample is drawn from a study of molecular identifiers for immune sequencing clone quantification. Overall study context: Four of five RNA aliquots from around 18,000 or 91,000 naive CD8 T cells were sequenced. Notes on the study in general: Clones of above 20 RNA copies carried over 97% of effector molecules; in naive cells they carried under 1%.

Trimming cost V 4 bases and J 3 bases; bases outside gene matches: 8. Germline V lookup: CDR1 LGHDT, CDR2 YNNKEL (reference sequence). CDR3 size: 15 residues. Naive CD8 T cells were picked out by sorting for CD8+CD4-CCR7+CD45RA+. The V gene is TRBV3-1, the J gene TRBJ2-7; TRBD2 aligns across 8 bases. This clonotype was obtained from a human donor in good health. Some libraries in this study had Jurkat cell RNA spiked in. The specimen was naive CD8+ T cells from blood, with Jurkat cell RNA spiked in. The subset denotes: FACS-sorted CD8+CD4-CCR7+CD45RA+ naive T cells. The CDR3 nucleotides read TGTGCCAGCAGCCCCCTAGCGGGCGACCTCTACGAGCAGTACTTC. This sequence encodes CASSPLAGDLYEQYF.